These 20 T cell receptor beta chains share one sample of origin, sequenced in a study of blood T cell repertoires in COVID-19. This table comes from immunoSEQ multiplex PCR, and its TCRdb copy is limited to in-frame clones, with some not included. The sample includes about 190,000 clones, around four fifths of them seen just once. Sequencing was performed on peripheral blood. The receptors were gathered from a woman between 70 and 85 years old with active or convalescent COVID-19.

The rearrangement uses TRBV2 and TRBJ1-5; TRBD1 agrees at 7 bases. The CDR3 is 14 residues long. The germline V gene encodes CDR1 SNHLY and CDR2 FYNNEI. Germline trimming cut 8 bases from V and 4 bases from J; bases unmatched to any gene: 8. The chain's CDR3 is CASQDRIGNQPQHF. CDR3 nucleotides: TGTGCCAGCCAGGACAGGATAGGGAATCAGCCCCAGCATTTT.

The V call is TRBV5-5, the J call TRBJ2-2; perhaps TRBD1 as D (6 bases). V was shortened by 4 bases and J by 7 bases, with 14 bases between the two germline ends. Germline V gene sequence: CDR1 SGHKS, CDR2 YYEKEE (reference sequence). This CDR3 is built from 14 residues. CDR3 DNA: TGTGCCAGCAGCCCGCAGGGGATGTTCGGGGAGCTGTTTTTT. Protein: CASSPQGMFGELFF.

The gene calls are TRBV18 and TRBJ2-2; 8 nucleotides agree with TRBD2. The CDR3 is made up of 17 amino acids. The germline gives CDR1 KGHSH, CDR2 LQKENI. V was clipped by 6 bases and J by 6 bases; unmatched bases: 15. The CDR3 DNA sequence: TGTGCCAGCTCCCCCGTTTCCGGACTAGCCAACGCCGGGGAGCTGTTTTTT. Protein product: CASSPVSGLANAGELFF.

In its sample, this clone was seen a few times. This chain uses TRBV5-1 with TRBJ1-1; 7 positions match TRBD1. The germline CDR1 and CDR2 sequences are SGHRS and YFSETQ. The CDR3 runs to 14 residues. V lost 4 bases, J lost 4 bases, and 7 bases stayed unmatched. CDR3 protein: CASSPDRSGTEAFF. CDR3 nucleotides: TGCGCCAGCAGCCCGGACAGGTCGGGCACTGAAGCTTTCTTT.

This chain links TRBV18 with TRBJ2-1; possible D gene TRBD2, 6 bases. V lost 3 bases to trimming and J lost 9 bases, with 18 bases between them. The germline V gene encodes CDR1 KGHSH and CDR2 LQKENI. This CDR3 has 15 residues. The CDR3 spells CASSPRDLNHGEQFF. The CDR3 nucleotides read TGTGCCAGCTCACCCCGGGACTTAAACCACGGTGAGCAGTTCTTC.

This sequence joins TRBV30 and TRBJ1-1, with a possible D match to TRBD1 (5 bases). There are 13 residues in the CDR3. Germline CDR1 reads GTSNPN; CDR2 reads SVGIG (reference sequence). The ends were cut back, 8 bases at V and 5 bases at J, with 18 bases in the middle. The CDR3 nucleotides are TGTGCCCTATACCCGCCCCAGGGTACTGAAGCTTTCTTT. Translated: CALYPPQGTEAFF.

This chain connects TRBV18 to TRBJ2-7; D is unresolved. V lost 3 bases and J 5 bases, leaving 8 bases between the germline ends. Germline lookup yields CDR1 KGHSH and CDR2 LQKENI. The CDR3 is 12 residues long. CDR3 nucleotides: TGTGCCAGCTCACCCGCGAGCCACGAGCAGTACTTC. Protein: CASSPASHEQYF.

This rearrangement joins TRBV29-1 to TRBJ2-7; 11 nucleotides match TRBD2. V was clipped by 4 bases and J by 3 bases; unmatched bases: 8. Germline V gene sequence: CDR1 SQVTM, CDR2 ANQGSEA. The CDR3 extends over 15 amino acids. The chain's CDR3 is CSVVTSGAAGYEQYF. The CDR3, as DNA: TGCAGCGTTGTGACTAGCGGGGCCGCCGGCTACGAGCAGTACTTC.

J is TRBJ1-5 and V is TRBV28; possible D gene TRBD1, 5 bases. Germline V gene lookup returns CDR1 MDHEN and CDR2 SYDVKM. The CDR3 spans 13 residues. The V and J ends lost 3 bases and 6 bases respectively, with 9 bases between them. The DNA for the CDR3 is TGTGCCAGCAGTTTCAGGGTTGTTCAGCCCCAGCATTTT. This translates into CASSFRVVQPQHF.

V and J are TRBV7-2 and TRBJ2-5; 9 bases are a match to TRBD2. CDR1 is SGHTA and CDR2 is FQGNSA in the germline V gene. The junction had 4 bases not matched to a gene; V was cut back by 1 base and J by 1 base. The CDR3 totals 16 residues. The CDR3 DNA reads as TGTGCCAGCAGCTTAGTAGCGGGAGCCCCCCAAGAGACCCAGTACTTC. Amino acids: CASSLVAGAPQETQYF. Combining the CDR3 with reference TRBV7-2 and TRBJ2-5 gives the whole variable domain GAGVSQSPSNKVTEKGKDVELRCDPISGHTALYWYRQSLGQGLEFLIYFQGNSAPDKSGLPSDRFSAERTGGSVSTLTIQRTQQEDSAVYLCASSLVAGAPQETQYFGPGTRLLVL.

This clone came up a few times. The chain employs TRBV24-1 and TRBJ2-7; D uncertain. The CDR3 runs 13 residues. CDR1 and CDR2 from the germline V gene are KGHDR and SFDVKD. The V gene lost 2 bases and the J gene lost 3 bases, with 7 bases spanning the gap. The DNA of the CDR3 is TGTGCCACCAGTGATTCCTATTTCTACGAGCAGTACTTC. Its protein is CATSDSYFYEQYF.

The chain has TRBV7-9 and TRBJ1-6, with TRBD1 matching 11 bases. The ends lost 4 bases at V and 7 bases at J; junction bases unmatched: 6. The CDR3 sequence is 16 residues long. Germline assignment: CDR1 SEHNR and CDR2 FQNEAQ (reference sequence). The CDR3 loop is CASSSRGQGANSPLHF. CDR3 in DNA: TGTGCCAGCAGCTCCCGAGGACAGGGGGCAAATTCACCCCTCCACTTT.

Concerning this clone itself: Different DNA sequences within this sample yield the same CDR3. V usage is TRBV6-1 and J usage is TRBJ2-2; 7 bases match TRBD1. This CDR3 contains 15 residues. CDR1 is MNHNS, CDR2 SASEGT, per germline. V was clipped by 2 bases and J by 7 bases; unmatched bases: 7. The CDR3, as DNA: TGTGCCAGCAGTGAAAACAGGGGTTCGGGCGGGGAGCTGTTTTTT. This translates into CASSENRGSGGELFF.

This clone was seen only once. The chain links TRBV19 to TRBJ1-5; D gene unclear. CDR3 size: 16 residues. Germline V gene sequence: CDR1 LNHDA, CDR2 SQIVND (reference sequence). Trimming took 5 bases from V and 3 from J, leaving 17 bases between them. CDR3 in amino acids: CASSPIRGRNNQPQHF. CDR3 in DNA: TGTGCCAGTAGTCCCATCAGAGGGAGAAACAATCAGCCCCAGCATTTT.

The chain carries TRBV18 and TRBJ2-3; D is ambiguous. There are 13 residues in the CDR3. Between the trimmed V and J ends, which lost 2 bases and 6 bases, there was a span of 9 bases. CDR1 is KGHSH, CDR2 LQKENI, per germline. CDR3 sequence reads: CASSPASPDTQYF. For the CDR3, the DNA is TGTGCCAGCTCACCAGCTAGTCCCGATACGCAGTATTTT.

The table lists this clone with a few counts. V usage is TRBV29-1 and J usage is TRBJ1-2; D may be TRBD1 (6 bases). Germline V gene sequence: CDR1 SQVTM, CDR2 ANQGSEA. The CDR3 has 14 residues. V was clipped by 4 bases and J by 7 bases, with 19 bases between them. The DNA of the CDR3 is TGCAGCGTTGCACAACTAGGGGGAGAGGGTGGCTACACCTTC. Encoded protein: CSVAQLGGEGGYTF.

The chain is built from TRBV28 and TRBJ1-2; 8 nucleotides match TRBD1. The ends lost 7 bases at V and 4 bases at J; junction bases unmatched: 2. Germline-derived CDR1 and CDR2 are MDHEN and SYDVKM. CDR3 size: 12 residues. The CDR3 bases are TGTGCCAGCAACAGGGGGACCTATGGCTACACCTTC. This gives the protein CASNRGTYGYTF.

This clone has a single count. The chain links TRBV5-6 to TRBJ2-7, with D tentatively TRBD2 (5 bases). The CDR3 runs 15 residues. CDR1 is SGHDT, CDR2 YYEEEE, per germline. The V end was cut by 4 bases, the J end by 0 bases, with 14 bases between. In DNA, the CDR3 is TGTGCCAGCAGCCCTGGTTGGGAGACCTCCTACGAGCAGTACTTC. Translating gives CASSPGWETSYEQYF.

The J gene is TRBJ1-2, the V gene TRBV19; no definite D call. The CDR3 extends over 16 amino acids. V was clipped by 2 bases and J by 0 bases, with 13 bases between them. Germline loops: CDR1 LNHDA, CDR2 SQIVND (reference sequence). The CDR3 region has the DNA TGTGCCAGTAGTATAACTGGCCAGGTGGCTAACTATGGCTACACCTTC. As protein: CASSITGQVANYGYTF.

V gene TRBV9 combines with J gene TRBJ2-3; 7 nucleotides align to TRBD2. The J segment lost 4 bases and the V segment lost 0 bases, leaving 8 bases of the junction unmatched. Germline CDR1 is SGDLS and CDR2 is YYNGEE. CDR3 size: 16 residues. The CDR3 region is CASSVEAGERADTQYF. CDR3 DNA sequence: TGTGCCAGCAGCGTAGAGGCGGGAGAGCGAGCAGATACGCAGTATTTT.